The TCR beta chain described here comes from a study of beta chain features in type 1 diabetes. Trimming took off 4 bases at V and 2 bases at J, with 11 bases between the two ends. Germline V lookup: CDR1 SGHVS, CDR2 FQNEAQ. CDR3 length equals 14 residues. Since all of the isolated RNA was reverse transcribed, expressed TCRB transcripts were what got sequenced. TCRdb's copy holds only in-frame clones and misses some; the assay was immunoSEQ multiplex PCR. The sample has some 360,000 clones, around a fifth seen once. There are a few counts of this clone. Source material: naive CD4+ T cells from blood. The clonotype originates from a woman aged 18-29 years in good health. This chain joins TRBV7-8 and TRBJ1-1; D remains ambiguous. CDR3 residues: CASSSLRGNTEAFF. For the CDR3, the DNA is TGTGCCAGCAGCTCCCTCCGGGGTAACACTGAAGCTTTCTTT. Complete variable domain (other parts from reference TRBV7-8 and TRBJ1-1): GAGVSQSPRYKVAKRGQDVALRCDPISGHVSLFWYQQALGQGPEFLTYFQNEAQLDKSGLPSDRFFAERPEGSVSTLKIQRTQQEDSAVYLCASSSLRGNTEAFFGQGTRLTVV.